The sequence of this T cell receptor (beta chain) was determined in a study of memory CD4+ T cells and cytomegalovirus serostatus. General observations from the study: CD4+ memory repertoires contained about 40% of the 164 reported CMV TCRbeta sequences. Suggested: most of the CMV-linked TCR signature lies in CD4+ memory cells.

About this clone: Its target is not known.

Assay used: immunoSEQ multiplex PCR; TCRdb lists only in-frame clones, some missing. The table shows around 99,000 clones, with 75% to 90% occurring only once. The CDR3 is 15 amino acids. The trim removed 3 bases at V and 2 bases at J, leaving 7 bases unmatched. From germline, CDR1 is SGHDT and CDR2 YYEEEE. The sort gate was single viable CD3+CD4+CD8-CD45RO+ cells for memory CD4+ T cells. Donors' CMV status reflects serum IgG against pp150, pp28, p38, p52. Sequencing input: memory CD4+ T cells from blood. The receptor's source is an adult in good health and CMV-seropositive. This chain uses TRBV5-6 with TRBJ1-2; the match to TRBD1 covers 7 bases. The CDR3: CASSSRGDFNYGYTF. Here the CDR3 DNA reads TGTGCCAGCAGCTCCAGGGGGGATTTCAACTATGGCTACACCTTC.